This is a list of T cell receptor beta chains from one sample in a study of blood T cell repertoires in COVID-19. Profiled with immunoSEQ multiplex PCR; TCRdb holds only in-frame clones, not every one. The sample consists of 45,000 to 50,000 clones, approximately 87% of them appearing once. Material: peripheral blood. These receptors were obtained from a human donor in a cohort sampled during active COVID-19. CDR3s include the opening cysteine and the closing phenylalanine or tryptophan. D genes are given only for firm matches. Clone size is not always given. Where it is, it says once, few, many or a class for expanded clones.

TRBV2	-	TRBJ1-2	TRBD1	CASSGTGTGGIGNYGYTF	TGTGCCAGCAGCGGAACCGGGACAGGAGGAATAGGGAACTATGGCTACACCTTC
TRBV6-1	-	TRBJ1-2	TRBD1	CASSEVTGGYGYTF	TGTGCCAGCAGTGAAGTGACAGGGGGCTATGGCTACACCTTC
TRBV11-3	-	TRBJ2-5	-	CASSSSSGTGETQYF	TGTGCCAGCAGCTCTAGTAGCGGCACGGGGGAGACCCAGTACTTC
TRBV11-2	-	TRBJ2-2	-	CASSLDGAGELFF	TGTGCCAGCAGCTTAGATGGAGCCGGGGAGCTGTTTTTT
TRBV6-5	-	TRBJ1-1	TRBD1	CASSWRGDRVPEAFF	TGTGCCAGCAGTTGGCGGGGCGACAGGGTGCCTGAAGCTTTCTTT
TRBV20-1	-	TRBJ2-7	-	CSEYRAYEQYF	TGCAGTGAGTACAGAGCCTACGAGCAGTACTTC
TRBV6-5	once	TRBJ1-4	-	CASSSHLGGLFF	TGTGCCAGCAGTTCCCACCTCGGGGGACTGTTTTTT
TRBV19	-	TRBJ2-3	TRBD1	CASSRTGFTDTQYF	TGTGCCAGTAGTCGGACAGGATTCACAGATACGCAGTATTTT
TRBV4-1	-	TRBJ2-7	-	CASSQESQFTSPNADGEQYF	TGCGCCAGCAGCCAAGAGTCCCAATTTACTAGCCCTAACGCTGATGGCGAGCAGTACTTC
TRBV7-9	few	TRBJ1-2	-	CASSLGQVYGYTF	TGTGCCAGCAGCTTAGGCCAGGTATATGGCTACACCTTC
TRBV7-2	-	TRBJ1-2	-	CASSLDRPQDYGYTF	TGTGCCAGCAGCTTAGACAGACCCCAAGACTATGGCTACACCTTC
TRBV5-1	-	TRBJ2-3	TRBD2	CASSIGTSGFPTDTQYF	TGCGCCAGCAGCATTGGGACTAGCGGTTTCCCCACAGATACGCAGTATTTT
TRBV6-2/TRBV6-3	few	TRBJ1-2	TRBD1	CASSSTGQAYLYGYTF	TGTGCCAGCAGTTCAACCGGACAGGCCTACCTCTATGGCTACACCTTC
TRBV5-1	-	TRBJ2-5	TRBD2	CASSSASGGPETQYF	TGCGCCAGCAGCTCCGCTAGCGGGGGGCCAGAGACCCAGTACTTC
TRBV2	-	TRBJ2-5	TRBD2	CASRWTSGGQETQYF	TGTGCCAGCAGGTGGACTAGCGGGGGCCAAGAGACCCAGTACTTC
TRBV15	once	TRBJ2-7	-	CATAGASGTYYEQYF	TGTGCCACCGCGGGGGCTAGCGGCACTTACTACGAGCAGTACTTC
TRBV5-1	medium-sized	TRBJ2-7	TRBD1	CASSWHRDRRTYEQYF	TGCGCCAGCAGCTGGCACCGGGACAGGAGGACCTACGAGCAGTACTTC
TRBV29-1	once	TRBJ1-1	TRBD1	CSVEERGTGLEAFF	TGCAGCGTTGAAGAACGGGGGACAGGTCTCGAAGCTTTCTTT
TRBV21-1	once	TRBJ2-3	-	CASRSRNYRGLKDTQYF	TGTGCCAGCAGGTCAAGAAACTACAGGGGGCTGAAAGATACGCAGTATTTT
TRBV3-1/TRBV3-2	-	TRBJ1-3	-	CASSRRDSGNTIYF	TGTGCCAGCAGCCGCAGGGACTCTGGAAACACCATATATTTT
TRBV6-1	-	TRBJ1-1	-	CASSEGLALNTEAFF	TGTGCCAGCAGTGAAGGTCTTGCGTTGAACACTGAAGCTTTCTTT
TRBV6-5	-	TRBJ2-3	TRBD2	CASSPGTRGDTQYF	TGTGCCAGCAGTCCCGGGACTAGAGGAGATACGCAGTATTTT
TRBV30	-	TRBJ1-5	-	CAWRRGTGQNQPQHF	TGTGCCTGGAGGCGGGGGACGGGACAAAATCAGCCCCAGCATTTT
TRBV25-1	-	TRBJ2-2	TRBD1	CASSESLGTGTNTGELFF	TGTGCCAGCAGTGAATCTCTAGGGACAGGGACGAACACCGGGGAGCTGTTTTTT
TRBV7-9	once	TRBJ2-7	TRBD1	CASTPGFGTGSYEQYF	TGTGCCAGCACTCCGGGATTTGGGACAGGATCCTACGAGCAGTACTTC
TRBV30	-	TRBJ1-4	-	CAWSDRDNEKLFF	TGTGCCTGGAGTGACAGGGATAATGAAAAACTGTTTTTT
TRBV11-1	-	TRBJ2-3	TRBD2	CASSRLSGDYTDTQYF	TGTGCCAGCAGCCGCCTTTCGGGGGACTACACAGATACGCAGTATTTT
TRBV5-1	-	TRBJ1-6	TRBD1	CASSLDPPGGTSPLHF	TGCGCCAGCAGCTTGGATCCTCCAGGGGGGACTTCACCCCTCCACTTT
TRBV6-5	-	TRBJ1-5	-	CASSSTGNQPQHF	TGTGCCAGCAGTTCCACGGGCAATCAGCCCCAGCATTTT
TRBV18	-	TRBJ1-2	-	CASSPDILYGYTF	TGTGCCAGCTCCCCCGACATCCTCTATGGCTACACCTTC
TRBV30	few	TRBJ1-6	-	CAWSTGSNSPLHF	TGTGCCTGGTCGACAGGATCTAATTCACCCCTCCACTTT
TRBV12-3/TRBV12-4	few	TRBJ1-2	TRBD1	CASSGQGGGYTF	TGTGCCAGCAGTGGACAGGGGGGAGGCTACACCTTC
TRBV18	-	TRBJ2-1	-	CASSPAQASPYNEQFF	TGTGCCAGCTCACCTGCCCAGGCGTCACCCTACAATGAGCAGTTCTTC
TRBV7-3	-	TRBJ2-2	TRBD1	CASSAEGSGGTGGGKAGELFF	TGTGCCAGCAGCGCCGAAGGGTCGGGGGGGACAGGGGGCGGAAAAGCCGGGGAGCTGTTTTTT
TRBV28	-	TRBJ2-6	-	CASSFRGSGANVLTF	TGTGCCAGCAGTTTCCGCGGTTCTGGGGCCAACGTCCTGACTTTC
TRBV15	-	TRBJ1-5	-	CATSGYGSHQPQHF	TGTGCCACCAGCGGCTACGGGTCGCATCAGCCCCAGCATTTT
TRBV7-8	-	TRBJ1-2	-	CASSLGGPKYGYTF	TGTGCCAGCAGCCTCGGGGGACCGAAATATGGCTACACCTTC
TRBV7-9	-	TRBJ1-2	-	CASSLETGYGYTF	TGTGCCAGCAGCTTAGAGACGGGCTATGGCTACACCTTC
TRBV11-3	once	TRBJ1-1	-	CASSSGGAEAFF	TGTGCCAGCAGCTCCGGGGGGGCGGAAGCTTTCTTT
TRBV5-8	once	TRBJ1-3	TRBD1	CASSGGQLITGNTIYF	TGTGCCAGCAGCGGGGGACAGCTAATTACTGGAAACACCATATATTTT